A selection of T cell receptor beta chains follows, all from one sample in a study of regulatory T cells in long-lasting Graves disease. TCRdb redid the calling of the multiplex PCR reads with MiXCR, one entry per CDR3 protein. The data show fewer than 550,000 distinct CDR3 sequences, roughly 21% seen once. The sample here was peripheral blood mononuclear cells (PBMCs), taken when the disease was refractory, from a patient treated with antithyroid drugs. These receptors originate from a female donor with Graves disease. The CDR3 runs from the conserved cysteine through the conserved F or W. The D gene is left open where the match is weak. Some rows have no size entry. The others give once, few or many, or a class for an expanded clone.

CDR3 length | D gene | clone size | J gene | V gene | CDR3 DNA | CDR3 protein
15 | TRBD1 | . | TRBJ2-5 | TRBV7-2 | TGTGCCAGCAGCCGACAGGGGAGGTACCAAGAGACCCAGTACTTC | CASSRQGRYQETQYF
12 | . | . | TRBJ1-2 | TRBV14 | TGTGCCAGCAGCCTTGCTGGGGGACCACACTTCTTC | CASSLAGGPHFF
18 | . | many | TRBJ2-5 | TRBV24-1 | TGTGCCACCAGTGATTTGTTGTACCAGTCAAGGTACCAAGAGACCCAGTACTTC | CATSDLLYQSRYQETQYF
13 | . | many | TRBJ1-2 | TRBV7-2 | TGTGCCAGCAGCCACAGGGCGCTCTATGGCTACACCTTC | CASSHRALYGYTF
16 | TRBD1 | . | TRBJ1-5 | TRBV6-5 | TGTGCCAGCAGTTCCGGGACAGGGGGCTTTTTCCAGCCCCAGCATTTT | CASSSGTGGFFQPQHF
17 | TRBD1 | . | TRBJ2-2 | TRBV29-1 | TGCAGCGTTGAGAACCTTCGACAGGGACCGAACACCGGGGAGCTGTTTTTT | CSVENLRQGPNTGELFF
15 | TRBD1 | many | TRBJ2-7 | TRBV13 | TGTGCCAGCAGCCTAAAGACAGGGGATTTCGGGGAGCAGTACTTC | CASSLKTGDFGEQYF
16 | TRBD2 | many | TRBJ2-5 | TRBV13 | TGTGCCAGCAGCACCGGGACTAGCGGGAGTCGGGAGACCCAGTACTTC | CASSTGTSGSRETQYF
14 | TRBD1 | many | TRBJ1-4 | TRBV28 | TGTGCCAGCAGTCCCCAGGGGGCGCGGGAAAAACTGTTTTTT | CASSPQGAREKLFF
14 | . | . | TRBJ2-7 | TRBV12-3/TRBV12-4 | TGTGCCAGCAGTTTAGGGCTGGGTTCCTACGAGCAGTACTTC | CASSLGLGSYEQYF
14 | . | . | TRBJ1-1 | TRBV12-3/TRBV12-4 | TGTGCCAGCAGTTTTATGAGGCTAAACACTGAAGCTTTCTTT | CASSFMRLNTEAFF
13 | . | . | TRBJ1-2 | TRBV15 | TGTGCCACCAGCGCCCGACAATACTATGGCTACACCTTC | CATSARQYYGYTF
17 | . | once | TRBJ1-5 | TRBV20-1 | TGCAGTGCGGCGCAACAGGGCGGTGTGGAGAGCAATCAGCCCCAGCATTTT | CSAAQQGGVESNQPQHF
15 | TRBD2 | few | TRBJ2-5 | TRBV4-1 | TGCGCCAGCAGCCAAGATGGGACTAGACAAGAGACCCAGTACTTC | CASSQDGTRQETQYF
19 | . | few | TRBJ1-3 | TRBV28 | TGTGCCAGCAGCCCAATGCCCTTGGGACTGTTGAGCTCTGGAAACACCATATATTTT | CASSPMPLGLLSSGNTIYF
16 | TRBD2 | . | TRBJ2-1 | TRBV12-3/TRBV12-4 | TGTGCCAGCAGAACCCGTGATAGCGGGGAGGGCCATGAGCAGTTCTTC | CASRTRDSGEGHEQFF
13 | . | . | TRBJ2-1 | TRBV24-1 | TGTGCCACCAGGGGCCTAGGGACGGATGAGCAGTTCTTC | CATRGLGTDEQFF
16 | . | . | TRBJ2-7 | TRBV4-1 | TGCGCCAGCAGCCATCCCATGACAGGTCCGAGTTGGGAGCAGTACTTC | CASSHPMTGPSWEQYF
13 | . | . | TRBJ2-7 | TRBV5-1 | TGCGCCAGCAGCTTGGTGGGGTCGTGGGAGCAGTACTTC | CASSLVGSWEQYF